The 20 T cell receptor beta chains below all came from one sample that was sequenced in a study of HIV-infected patients and healthy controls. One entry per CDR3 protein results from TCRdb running MiXCR on the 5' RACE reads. The table records 50,000 to 80,000 distinct CDR3 sequences, about 19% of them present only once. Sequencing was performed on CD4+ T cells from blood. These receptor sequences come from a human donor in good health.

This clonotype has just a few counts. This chain joins TRBV7-9 and TRBJ1-3, with D maybe TRBD1 (6 bases). V was trimmed by 6 bases and J by 10 bases, leaving 19 bases between them. The CDR3 length is 14 residues. In germline, CDR1 is SEHNR, CDR2 FQNEAQ (reference sequence). The CDR3 nucleotides read TGTGCCAGCAGTTCCACGGACAGCCCCCAAACCATATATTTT. The encoded protein is CASSSTDSPQTIYF.

The rearrangement uses TRBV2 and TRBJ1-5; 8 positions agree with TRBD1. The J segment lost 2 bases and the V segment lost 1 base, leaving 10 bases of the junction unmatched. The CDR3 spans 18 residues. Germline CDR1 SNHLY, CDR2 FYNNEI. The CDR3 region has the DNA TGTGCCAGCAGTGAAGACAGGGGGTCTATTGGGGGCAATCAGCCCCAGCATTTT. This gives the protein CASSEDRGSIGGNQPQHF.

This clonotype was recorded many times. The chain joins TRBV9 to TRBJ2-1; TRBD2 matches 10 bases. The CDR3 extends over 15 amino acids. The germline V gene has CDR1 SGDLS and CDR2 YYNGEE. The trim removed 5 bases at V and 7 bases at J, leaving 9 bases unmatched. CDR3 amino acids: CASSQAGGPENEQFF. In DNA form, the CDR3 reads TGTGCCAGCAGTCAAGCGGGAGGGCCTGAGAATGAGCAGTTCTTC.

This clonotype was observed at least ten times. The CDR3 sequence: CASSSGRAYEQFF. The DNA of the CDR3 is TGTGCCAGCAGTAGCGGGAGGGCCTATGAGCAGTTCTTC. The rearrangement joins TRBV14 to TRBJ2-1; 11 bases are a match to TRBD2. The CDR3 length is 13 residues. The V and J ends lost 6 bases and 8 bases, in that order; junction bases with no gene match: 3. Germline loops: CDR1 SGHDN, CDR2 FVKESK.

The chain links TRBV3-1 to TRBJ1-1; 10 bases map to TRBD1. The CDR3 runs to 16 residues. Germline values: CDR1 LGHDT, CDR2 YNNKEL (reference sequence). With V trimmed by 4 bases and J by 1 base, 6 bases remained unmatched. The CDR3 nucleotides read TGTGCCAGCAGCCCCAGACAGGGGGCGCAGAACACTGAAGCTTTCTTT. Translation gives CASSPRQGAQNTEAFF.

This clonotype was counted ten times or more. CDR3 DNA sequence: TGCAGTGCTAGAGCGCACCGGGACAGGGGGGAGGGGAGTCAGCCCCAGCATTTT. Its protein is CSARAHRDRGEGSQPQHF. The chain combines TRBV20-1 with TRBJ1-5; 11 nucleotides line up with TRBD1. Germline V CDR1 and CDR2: DFQATT, SNEGSKA (reference sequence). J was trimmed by 6 bases and V by 1 base; bases with no gene match: 14. The CDR3 contains 18 residues.

This clonotype was seen only a few times. This sequence joins TRBV12-3 or TRBV12-4 and TRBJ1-3; D not certain. This CDR3 has 14 residues. V lost 2 bases and J lost 3, with 8 bases in between. CDR3 DNA sequence: TGTGCCAGCAGTTTATGGGGAGTTGGAAACACCATATATTTT. Protein product: CASSLWGVGNTIYF.

This chain links TRBV6-5 with TRBJ1-2; D is possibly TRBD1 (6 bases). Per the germline V gene, CDR1 is MNHEY and CDR2 is SVGAGI. The CDR3 length is 17 residues. Trimming removed 0 bases from V and 1 base from J, with 15 bases in between. The CDR3 sequence is CASSYSGGGSGNYGYTF. The DNA for the CDR3 is TGTGCCAGCAGTTACTCTGGGGGCGGATCCGGTAACTATGGCTACACCTTC.

The CDR3 nucleotides are TGTGCCAGCAGTGAATTAGGGACAGAGCACAATAAATTAAATTCACCCCTCCACTTT. It yields the protein CASSELGTEHNKLNSPLHF. The chain joins TRBV25-1 to TRBJ1-6, with 7 bases matching TRBD1. The CDR3 is 19 residues long. Germline V CDR1 and CDR2: MGHDK, SYGVNS. J lost 7 bases, V lost 1 base, and 16 bases had no gene match. Complete variable domain (other parts from reference TRBV25-1 and TRBJ1-6): EADIYQTPRYLVIGTGKKITLECSQTMGHDKMYWYQQDPGMELHLIHYSYGVNSTEKGDLSSESTVSRIRTEHFPLTLESARPSHTSQYLCASSELGTEHNKLNSPLHFGNGTRLTVT.

In this sample, this clonotype turned up a few times. The chain carries TRBV29-1 and TRBJ2-7; 7 positions match TRBD1. This CDR3 spans 15 amino acids. Per the germline V gene, CDR1 is SQVTM and CDR2 is ANQGSEA. Unmatched junction bases numbered 11, after V lost 5 bases and J lost 1 base. The CDR3 DNA follows: TGCAGCGTTACAAGACAGGGCGTTTTTTCCTACGAGCAGTACTTC. The encoded protein is CSVTRQGVFSYEQYF.

This clonotype was picked up many times. J is TRBJ2-2 and V is TRBV7-2, with 9 bases identical to TRBD1. The germline CDR1 and CDR2 sequences are SGHTA and FQGNSA. The CDR3 covers 16 residues. V lost 3 bases to trimming and J lost 5 bases; unmatched junction nucleotides: 7. CDR3 loop: CASSFTGTGRTGELFF. In nucleotides, the CDR3 is TGTGCCAGCAGCTTTACCGGGACAGGGAGAACCGGGGAGCTGTTTTTT.

This clonotype was seen a handful of times. V gene TRBV7-2 combines with J gene TRBJ2-2, with 12 bases fitting TRBD2. Losses at the gene ends were 3 bases for V and 6 bases for J; bases not matched to a gene: 2. Germline CDR1 SGHTA, CDR2 FQGNSA. The CDR3 length is 15 residues. CDR3 amino acids: CASSLTSGGAGELFF. The CDR3 DNA is TGTGCCAGCAGCTTGACTAGCGGGGGCGCCGGGGAGCTGTTTTTT.

The V call is TRBV18, the J call TRBJ2-3; perhaps TRBD2 as D (6 bases). Per germline, CDR1 KGHSH and CDR2 LQKENI. The CDR3 consists of 15 residues. V was pared by 5 bases and J by 0 bases, with 12 bases between. CDR3 in DNA: TGTGCCAGCTCAAAGGGACTTACGAGCACAGATACGCAGTATTTT. It codes for CASSKGLTSTDTQYF. The full variable domain, with the rest looked up from reference TRBV18 and TRBJ2-3, is NAGVMQNPRHLVRRRGQEARLRCSPMKGHSHVYWYRQLPEEGLKFMVYLQKENIIDESGMPKERFSAEFPKEGPSILRIQQVVRGDSAAYFCASSKGLTSTDTQYFGPGTRLTVL.

In its sample, this clonotype was seen a few times. The chain joins TRBV30 to TRBJ2-2, with unresolved D. Trimming pared 2 bases from V and 5 bases from J, leaving 12 bases between. CDR3 length: 14 amino acids. Germline assignment: CDR1 GTSNPN and CDR2 SVGIG (reference sequence). Here the CDR3 reads CAWSLQARTGELFF. DNA for the CDR3: TGTGCCTGGAGTCTTCAGGCCCGGACCGGGGAGCTGTTTTTT.

This clonotype appeared a single time. The genes are TRBV9 and TRBJ1-3; unclear D gene. CDR1 is SGDLS and CDR2 is YYNGEE in the germline V gene. Trimming left V 0 bases short and J 2 bases short, with 9 bases between. CDR3 size: 15 residues. CDR3 nucleotides: TGTGCCAGCAGCGTAGACGGGTTTACTGGAAACACCATATATTTT. Protein: CASSVDGFTGNTIYF.

The gene calls are TRBV19 and TRBJ1-1, with D perhaps TRBD1 (5 bases). From germline, CDR1 is LNHDA and CDR2 SQIVND (reference sequence). Trimming shortened V by 9 bases and J by 1 base, and 12 bases separated the two germline ends. This CDR3 has 13 amino acids. This CDR3 reads CASKRDGNTEAFF. The CDR3 DNA is TGTGCCAGCAAGAGGGACGGGAACACTGAAGCTTTCTTT.

The chain joins TRBV7-3 to TRBJ1-1, with unresolved D. Germline CDR1 and CDR2: SGHTA and FQGTGA. This CDR3 has 17 residues. Deletions cut 2 bases from V and 3 bases from J, with 19 bases between. The CDR3 protein is CASSLGVGGKLHTEAFF. CDR3 bases: TGTGCCAGCAGCTTAGGGGTCGGTGGTAAGCTTCACACTGAAGCTTTCTTT. Complete variable domain (other parts from reference TRBV7-3 and TRBJ1-1): GAGVSQTPSNKVTEKGKYVELRCDPISGHTALYWYRQSLGQGPEFLIYFQGTGAADDSGLPNDRFFAVRPEGSVSTLKIQRTERGDSAVYLCASSLGVGGKLHTEAFFGQGTRLTVV.

The V gene is TRBV7-9, the J gene TRBJ2-7, with a tentative D call TRBD1 (5 bases). The CDR3 spans 12 residues. V was trimmed by 5 bases and J by 4 bases, leaving 9 bases between them. In germline, CDR1 is SEHNR, CDR2 FQNEAQ (reference sequence). The CDR3 nucleotides read TGTGCCAGCAGCATACAGGAGTACGAGCAGTACTTC. Translated, it gives CASSIQEYEQYF.

The gene calls are TRBV29-1 and TRBJ1-1; D not resolved. This CDR3 comprises 11 residues. V was clipped by 3 bases and J by 4 bases, with 6 bases between them. CDR1 is SQVTM and CDR2 is ANQGSEA in the germline V gene. CDR3 loop: CSVDRFTEAFF. The CDR3 DNA follows: TGCAGCGTTGATAGGTTCACTGAAGCTTTCTTT.

This clonotype has more than one count but fewer than ten. The chain has TRBV4-1 and TRBJ2-3; 11 positions match TRBD2. The CDR3 covers 18 residues. J gave up 4 bases and V 1 base, and 10 bases lay outside the gene matches. The germline V gene encodes CDR1 MGHRA and CDR2 YSYEKL. CDR3 sequence (DNA): TGCGCCAGCAGCCAAGGGGACCTAGCGGGGGGTGTTGCAGATACGCAGTATTTT. It codes for CASSQGDLAGGVADTQYF.